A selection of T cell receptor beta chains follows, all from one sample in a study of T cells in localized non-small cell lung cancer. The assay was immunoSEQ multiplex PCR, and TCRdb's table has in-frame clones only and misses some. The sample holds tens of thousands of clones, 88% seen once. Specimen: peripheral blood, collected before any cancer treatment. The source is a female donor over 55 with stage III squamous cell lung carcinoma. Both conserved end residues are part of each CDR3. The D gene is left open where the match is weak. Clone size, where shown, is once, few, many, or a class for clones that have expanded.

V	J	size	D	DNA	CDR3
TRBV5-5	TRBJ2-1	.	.	TGTGCCAGCAGCTCGAGACTAGGCAATGAGCAGTTCTTC	CASSSRLGNEQFF
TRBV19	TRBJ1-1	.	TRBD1	TGTGCCAGTAGTACGTCCCGGGACAGGGTTGCTGAAGCTTTCTTT	CASSTSRDRVAEAFF
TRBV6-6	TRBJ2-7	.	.	TGTGCCAGCAGCCCCACAGGGTACGAGCAGTACTTC	CASSPTGYEQYF
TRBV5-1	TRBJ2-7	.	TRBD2	TGCGCCAGCAGCTTCGTCTCATGGCGGGAGAGCTACGAGCAGTACTTC	CASSFVSWRESYEQYF
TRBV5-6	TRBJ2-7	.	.	TGTGCCAGCAGCTTGAGTACGTGGGGCGTCGAGCAGTACTTC	CASSLSTWGVEQYF
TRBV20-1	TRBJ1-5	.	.	TGCAGTGCCCGTGGGGAGCCCCAGCATTTT	CSARGEPQHF
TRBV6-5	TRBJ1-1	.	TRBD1	TGTGCCAGCAGTTTCGCAGGGGGCGCTAACACTGAAGCTTTCTTT	CASSFAGGANTEAFF
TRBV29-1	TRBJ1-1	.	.	TGCAGCGTTTCGGGGGGGAGGGACACTGAAGCTTTCTTT	CSVSGGRDTEAFF
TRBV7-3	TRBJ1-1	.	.	TGTGCCAGCAGCACGGACTCGAACACTGAAGCTTTCTTT	CASSTDSNTEAFF
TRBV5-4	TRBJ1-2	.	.	TGTGCCAGCAGCTTCGTCGGGTCCGCGGGCTACACCTTC	CASSFVGSAGYTF
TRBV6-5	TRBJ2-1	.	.	TGTGCCAGCAGTTTGAAGTCCCCCTCCTACAATGAGCAGTTCTTC	CASSLKSPSYNEQFF
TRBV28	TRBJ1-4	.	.	TGTGCCAGCAGTTCGACATGGGTGTTTTTT	CASSSTWVFF
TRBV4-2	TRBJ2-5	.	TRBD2	TGTGCCAGCAGCCAAGATATGACTAGCGGGTCGGGGACCCAGTACTTC	CASSQDMTSGSGTQYF
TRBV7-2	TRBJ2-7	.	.	TGTGCCAGCACTCGGTCCGGTCGGTTTTACGAGCAGTACTTC	CASTRSGRFYEQYF
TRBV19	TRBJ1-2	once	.	TGTGCCAGTAGTATCGGCCCATCGGGGACGGGCTACACCTTC	CASSIGPSGTGYTF
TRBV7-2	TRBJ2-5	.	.	TGTGCCAGCAGCTTAGTGGCCAAAGAGACCCAGTACTTC	CASSLVAKETQYF
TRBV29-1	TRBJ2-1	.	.	TGCAGCGTTGGGGTGGGCTACAATGAGCAGTTCTTC	CSVGVGYNEQFF
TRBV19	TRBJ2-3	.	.	TGTGCCAGTAGTATTAGGAGGGGCACAGATACGCAGTATTTT	CASSIRRGTDTQYF
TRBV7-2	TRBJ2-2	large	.	TGTGCCAGCAGCCTCGATTCTCGGGTGCCCGGGGAGCTGTTTTTT	CASSLDSRVPGELFF
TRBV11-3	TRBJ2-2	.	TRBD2	TGTGCCAGCAGCTTTTTAGCGGGAGGCGAGGTCGGGGAGCTGTTTTTT	CASSFLAGGEVGELFF
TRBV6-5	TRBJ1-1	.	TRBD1	TGTGCCAGCAGAATATGGACAGGGGCCGCTTTCTTT	CASRIWTGAAFF
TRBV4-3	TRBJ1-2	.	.	TGCGCCAGCAACCTGGGCCTAGGTCGTTATGGCTACACCTTC	CASNLGLGRYGYTF
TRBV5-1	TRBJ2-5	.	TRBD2	TGCGCCAGCAGCCTAGCGGGAGGGCGGGAGACCCAGTACTTC	CASSLAGGRETQYF
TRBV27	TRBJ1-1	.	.	TGTGCCAGCAGTTTGTGGGGGGGAAACACTGAAGCTTTCTTT	CASSLWGGNTEAFF
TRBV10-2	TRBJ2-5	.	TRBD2	TGCGCCAGCAGGGGACTAGCGGGAGGTGAGACCCAGTACTTC	CASRGLAGGETQYF
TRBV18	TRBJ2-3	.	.	TGTGCCAGCTCGCCTACTAGTTCTAGCACAGATACGCAGTATTTT	CASSPTSSSTDTQYF
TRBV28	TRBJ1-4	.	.	TGTGCCAGCAGCCTCACGGGCGGAGCTAATGAAAAACTGTTTTTT	CASSLTGGANEKLFF
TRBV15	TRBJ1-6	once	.	TGTGCCACGGCTTCAGGCAGGGCTGATAATTCACCCCTCCACTTT	CATASGRADNSPLHF
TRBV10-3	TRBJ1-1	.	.	TGTGCCATCAGGACGGGGCCGGGAATGAACACTGAAGCTTTCTTT	CAIRTGPGMNTEAFF
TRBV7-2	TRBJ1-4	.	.	TGTGCCAGCAGCCCCGGACGGGATGAAAAACTGTTTTTT	CASSPGRDEKLFF
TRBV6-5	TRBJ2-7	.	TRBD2	TGTGCCAGCAGTTACGGCGCTAGCGGGGGTATGCAGTACTTC	CASSYGASGGMQYF
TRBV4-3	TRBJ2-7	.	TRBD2	TGCGCCAGCAGCCAAGATTTACTAGCGGGGGGGCCGCGGTACTTC	CASSQDLLAGGPRYF
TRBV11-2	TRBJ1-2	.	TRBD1	TGTGCCAGCAGCTGGGACAGGGGAGCCTATGGCTACACCTTC	CASSWDRGAYGYTF
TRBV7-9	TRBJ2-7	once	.	TGTGCCAGCAGCTTAGACGGAACCTACGAGCAGTACTTC	CASSLDGTYEQYF
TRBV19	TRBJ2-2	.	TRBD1	TGTGCCAGTAGTATAGGATCCGGGACAGGGAACACCGGGGAGCTGTTTTTT	CASSIGSGTGNTGELFF
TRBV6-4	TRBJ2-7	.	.	TGTGCCAGCTGTCGGGATCGCTACGAGCAGTACTTC	CASCRDRYEQYF
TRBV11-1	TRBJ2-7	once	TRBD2	TGTGCCAGCAGCACAACGCGGGGGGGCAACGAGCAGTACTTC	CASSTTRGGNEQYF
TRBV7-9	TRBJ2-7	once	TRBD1	TGTGCCAGCAGCCGCGGACAGGGGTACTACGAGCAGTACTTC	CASSRGQGYYEQYF
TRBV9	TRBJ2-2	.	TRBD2	TGTGCCAGCAGCACCCAAAGCGGGGCCAACACCGGGGAGCTGTTTTTT	CASSTQSGANTGELFF